This TCR beta chain emerged from a study of blood T cell repertoires in COVID-19. On the study more broadly: Sites in the United States, Italy and Spain provided acute and convalescent COVID-19 samples.

The CDR3 covers 15 residues. Germline CDR1 is LGHDT and CDR2 is YNNKEL (reference sequence). The junction had 4 bases not matched to a gene; V was cut back by 6 bases and J by 3 bases. Sequenced by immunoSEQ multiplex PCR; TCRdb stores in-frame clones only, minus some. Of about 150,000 clones listed, 87% were seen once; the top ten hold around 4%. What was sequenced was peripheral blood. The chain carries TRBV3-1 (or the pseudogene TRBV3-2) and TRBJ2-1; TRBD1 aligns across 11 bases. The receptor was isolated from a woman aged 55-75 years with active or convalescent COVID-19. The CDR3 DNA reads TGTGCCAGCAGTCCCGGGACAGGGGGCTACAATGAGCAGTTCTTC. Its protein is CASSPGTGGYNEQFF.